The rows below give T cell receptor beta chains drawn from one sample of a study of vaccination effects on CD4 cells after COVID-19. Their specific antigens are unknown. Only in-frame clones appear in the TCRdb table, and some are missing; sequencing was by immunoSEQ multiplex PCR. Counted here are roughly 76,000 clones, around 74% occurring once; the ten biggest clones make up 1.5% to 2%. The sample here was CD4+ T cells from PBMCs cultured with HCoV-229E spike peptides, taken before COVID-19 vaccination. These receptors all stem from a human donor who received a COVID-19 vaccine. Each CDR3 is given with its conserved first and last residue. The D gene is left open where the match is weak. Expanded clones get a size class; other rows say once, few or many, or leave the size out.

>TRBV2|TRBD2|-|TRBJ2-5
TGTGCCAGCAGCCAGCAAGCGGGGGGGCTGGGGGAGACCCAGTACTTC
CASSQQAGGLGETQYF
>TRBV25-1|-|-|TRBJ2-2
TGTGCCAGCAGTGCTACAGGTACCAACACCGGGGAGCTGTTTTTT
CASSATGTNTGELFF
>TRBV28|-|-|TRBJ2-1
TGTGCCAGCAGTTTATCACAGGCCTACAATGAGCAGTTCTTC
CASSLSQAYNEQFF
>TRBV5-1|-|few|TRBJ2-2
TGCGCCAGCAGCCGCACTAGCACCACCGGGGAGCTGTTTTTT
CASSRTSTTGELFF
>TRBV7-9|TRBD1|-|TRBJ1-1
TGTGCCAGCAGCCCGGGACAGGACACTGAAGCTTTCTTT
CASSPGQDTEAFF
>TRBV19|-|-|TRBJ1-3
TGTGCCAGTAGTAGAACAGGGAGCTCTGGAAACACCATATATTTT
CASSRTGSSGNTIYF
>TRBV3-1/TRBV3-2|-|-|TRBJ1-2
TGTGCCAGCAGCCAACAGGTGGGCTATGGCTACACCTTC
CASSQQVGYGYTF
>TRBV6-2/TRBV6-3|TRBD2|-|TRBJ2-2
TGTGCCAGCAGTTCAGGTCTGAGCGGGGAGAACACCGGGGAGCTGTTTTTT
CASSSGLSGENTGELFF
>TRBV30|-|few|TRBJ2-2
TGTGCCTGGAGTCTTGGTGTGGGGATCAGTTGGAACACCGGGGAGCTGTTTTTT
CAWSLGVGISWNTGELFF
>TRBV6-5|-|-|TRBJ1-4
TGTGCCAGCAGGAATCCAGAGGATGAAAAACTGTTTTTT
CASRNPEDEKLFF
>TRBV21-1|-|-|TRBJ1-1
TGTGCCAGCAGCAAAGAACCGGGCGACACTGAAGCTTTCTTT
CASSKEPGDTEAFF
>TRBV25-1|-|-|TRBJ1-1
TGTGCCAGCAGTGGTCCGGGGTACACTGAAGCTTTCTTT
CASSGPGYTEAFF
>TRBV30|TRBD1|-|TRBJ2-4
TGTGCCTGGAGTGACGACAGGGTTGGGACTCAGTACTTC
CAWSDDRVGTQYF
>TRBV6-1|-|few|TRBJ1-5
TGTGCCAGCAGTGAAGGGCTGTCTTCTTACAATCAGCCCCAGCATTTT
CASSEGLSSYNQPQHF
>TRBV15|-|-|TRBJ2-1
TGTGCCACCAGCAGAGATCAATTCGGGGCCTACAATGAGCAGTTCTTC
CATSRDQFGAYNEQFF
>TRBV11-2|-|-|TRBJ1-2
TGTGCCAGCAGCCCATCGGTTATGGGAAAAAGTAGGGGCTACACCTTC
CASSPSVMGKSRGYTF
>TRBV6-5|-|-|TRBJ2-2
TGTGCTACAGGGAGCCCGAACACCGGGGAGCTGTTTTTT
CATGSPNTGELFF